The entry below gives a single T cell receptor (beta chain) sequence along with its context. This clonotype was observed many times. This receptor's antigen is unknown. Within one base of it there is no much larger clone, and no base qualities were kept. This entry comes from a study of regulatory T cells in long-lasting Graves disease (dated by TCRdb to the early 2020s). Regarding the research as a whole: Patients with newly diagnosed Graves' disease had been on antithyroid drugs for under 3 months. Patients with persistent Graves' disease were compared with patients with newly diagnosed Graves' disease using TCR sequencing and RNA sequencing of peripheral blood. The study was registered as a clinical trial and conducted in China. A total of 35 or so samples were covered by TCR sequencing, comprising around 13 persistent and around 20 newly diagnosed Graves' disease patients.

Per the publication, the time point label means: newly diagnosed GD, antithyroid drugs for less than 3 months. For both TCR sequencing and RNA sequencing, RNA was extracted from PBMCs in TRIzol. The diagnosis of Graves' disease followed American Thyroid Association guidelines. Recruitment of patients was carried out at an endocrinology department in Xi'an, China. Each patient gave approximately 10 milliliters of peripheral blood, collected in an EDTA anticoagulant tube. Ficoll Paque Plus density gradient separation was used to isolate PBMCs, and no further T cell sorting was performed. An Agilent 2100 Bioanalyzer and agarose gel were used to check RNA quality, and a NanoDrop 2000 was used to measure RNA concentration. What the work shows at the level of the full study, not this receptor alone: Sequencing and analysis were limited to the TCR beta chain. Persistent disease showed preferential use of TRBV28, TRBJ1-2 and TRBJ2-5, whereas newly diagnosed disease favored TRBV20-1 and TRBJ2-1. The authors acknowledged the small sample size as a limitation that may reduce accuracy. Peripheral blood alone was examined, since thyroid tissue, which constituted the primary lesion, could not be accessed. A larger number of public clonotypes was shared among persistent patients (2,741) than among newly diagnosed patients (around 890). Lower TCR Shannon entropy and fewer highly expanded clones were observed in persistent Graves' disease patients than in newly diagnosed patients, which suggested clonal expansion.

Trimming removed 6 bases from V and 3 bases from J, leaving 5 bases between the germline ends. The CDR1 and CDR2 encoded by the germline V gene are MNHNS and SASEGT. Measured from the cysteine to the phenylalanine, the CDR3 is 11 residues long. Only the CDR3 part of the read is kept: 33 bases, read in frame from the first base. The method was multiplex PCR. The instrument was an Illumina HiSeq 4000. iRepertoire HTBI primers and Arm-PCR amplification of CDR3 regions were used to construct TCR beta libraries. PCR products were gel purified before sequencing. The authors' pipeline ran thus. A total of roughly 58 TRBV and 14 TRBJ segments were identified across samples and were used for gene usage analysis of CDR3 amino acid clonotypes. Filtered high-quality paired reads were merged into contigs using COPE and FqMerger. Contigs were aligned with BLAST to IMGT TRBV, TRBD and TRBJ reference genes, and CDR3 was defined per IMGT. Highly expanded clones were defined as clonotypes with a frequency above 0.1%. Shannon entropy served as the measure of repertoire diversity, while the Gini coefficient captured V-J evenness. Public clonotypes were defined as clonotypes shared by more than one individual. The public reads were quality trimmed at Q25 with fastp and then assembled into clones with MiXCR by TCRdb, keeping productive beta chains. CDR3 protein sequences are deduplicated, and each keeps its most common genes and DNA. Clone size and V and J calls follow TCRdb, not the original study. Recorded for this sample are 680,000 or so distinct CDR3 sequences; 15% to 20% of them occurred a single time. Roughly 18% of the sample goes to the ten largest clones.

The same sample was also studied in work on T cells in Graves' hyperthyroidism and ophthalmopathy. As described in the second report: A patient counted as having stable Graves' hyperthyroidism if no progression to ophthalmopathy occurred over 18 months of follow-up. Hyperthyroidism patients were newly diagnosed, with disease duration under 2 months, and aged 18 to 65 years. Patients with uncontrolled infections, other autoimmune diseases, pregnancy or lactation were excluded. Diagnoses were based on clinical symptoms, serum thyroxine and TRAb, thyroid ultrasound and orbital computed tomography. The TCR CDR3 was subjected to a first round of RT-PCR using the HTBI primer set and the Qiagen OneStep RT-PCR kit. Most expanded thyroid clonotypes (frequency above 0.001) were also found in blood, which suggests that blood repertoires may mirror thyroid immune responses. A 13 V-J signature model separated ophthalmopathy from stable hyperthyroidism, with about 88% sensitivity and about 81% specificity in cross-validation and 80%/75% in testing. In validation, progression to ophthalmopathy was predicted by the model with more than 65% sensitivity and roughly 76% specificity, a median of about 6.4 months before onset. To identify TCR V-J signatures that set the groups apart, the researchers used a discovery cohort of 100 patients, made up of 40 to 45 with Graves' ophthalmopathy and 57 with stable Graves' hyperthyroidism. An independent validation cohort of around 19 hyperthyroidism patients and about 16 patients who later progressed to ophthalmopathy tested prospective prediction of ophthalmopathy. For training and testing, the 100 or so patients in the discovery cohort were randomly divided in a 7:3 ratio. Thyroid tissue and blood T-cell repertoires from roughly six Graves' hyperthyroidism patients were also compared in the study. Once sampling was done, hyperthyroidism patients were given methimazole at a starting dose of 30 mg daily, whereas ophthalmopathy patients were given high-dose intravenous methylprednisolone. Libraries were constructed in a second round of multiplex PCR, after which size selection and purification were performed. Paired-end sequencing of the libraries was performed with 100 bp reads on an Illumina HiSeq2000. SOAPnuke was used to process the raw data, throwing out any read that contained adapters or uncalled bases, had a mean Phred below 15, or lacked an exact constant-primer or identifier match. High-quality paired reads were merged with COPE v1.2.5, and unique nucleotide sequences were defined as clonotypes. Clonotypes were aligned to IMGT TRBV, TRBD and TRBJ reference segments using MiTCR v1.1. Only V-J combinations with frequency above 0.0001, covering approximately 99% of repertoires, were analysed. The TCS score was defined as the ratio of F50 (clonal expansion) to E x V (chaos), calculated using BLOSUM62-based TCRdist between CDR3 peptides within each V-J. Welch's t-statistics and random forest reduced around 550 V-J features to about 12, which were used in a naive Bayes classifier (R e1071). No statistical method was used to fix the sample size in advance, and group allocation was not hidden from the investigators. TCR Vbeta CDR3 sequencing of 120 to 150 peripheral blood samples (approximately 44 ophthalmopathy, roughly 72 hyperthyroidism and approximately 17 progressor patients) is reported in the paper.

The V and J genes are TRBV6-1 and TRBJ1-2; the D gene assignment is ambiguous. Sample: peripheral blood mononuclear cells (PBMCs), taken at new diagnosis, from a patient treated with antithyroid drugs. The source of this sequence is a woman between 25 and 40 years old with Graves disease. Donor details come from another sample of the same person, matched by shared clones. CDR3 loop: CASRDYYGYTF. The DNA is TGTGCCAGCAGGGACTACTATGGCTACACCTTC.